These T cell receptor beta chains were read from a single sample in a study of radiation and T cells in renal cell carcinoma. The protocol was immunoSEQ multiplex PCR, while the TCRdb copy is restricted to in-frame clones and leaves out a portion. The profile covers 70,000 to 95,000 clones, with 70% to 85% appearing a single time and almost 6.5% taken by the ten largest. Sequenced material: blood, taken from a patient whose treatment included radiotherapy and nephrectomy. The receptors derive from a man aged 55 to 70 with renal cell carcinoma. CDR3s include the opening cysteine and the closing phenylalanine or tryptophan. The D gene is left open where the match is weak. Clone size is not always given. Where it is, it says once, few, many or a class for expanded clones.

abundance	d_gene	v_gene	j_gene	CDR3aa	CDR3nt
NA	TRBD1	TRBV5-5	TRBJ2-7	CASSPSLGGYYEQYF	TGTGCCAGCAGCCCAAGCTTAGGGGGCTACTACGAGCAGTACTTC
NA	NA	TRBV5-1	TRBJ2-5	CASSLGDAKETQYF	TGCGCCAGCAGCTTGGGGGACGCTAAAGAGACCCAGTACTTC
NA	NA	TRBV11-3	TRBJ2-1	CASSPGGVPYNEQFF	TGTGCCAGCAGCCCAGGAGGGGTTCCATACAATGAGCAGTTCTTC
NA	NA	TRBV28	TRBJ1-5	CASSLPGFNQPQHF	TGTGCCAGCAGTTTACCAGGGTTCAATCAGCCCCAGCATTTT
NA	NA	TRBV6-4	TRBJ1-3	CASSEVVNTIYF	TGTGCCAGCAGTGAAGTGGTCAACACCATATATTTT
once	TRBD2	TRBV10-3	TRBJ2-1	CAMGTSGYNEQFF	TGTGCCATGGGGACTAGCGGGTACAATGAGCAGTTCTTC
NA	TRBD2	TRBV18	TRBJ2-1	CASSKLAGGDLTKSYNEQFF	TGTGCCAGCTCAAAGCTAGCGGGAGGCGACTTAACCAAATCCTACAATGAGCAGTTCTTC
NA	NA	TRBV5-1	TRBJ2-5	CASSLAPGFQETQYF	TGCGCCAGCAGCTTAGCCCCCGGGTTCCAAGAGACCCAGTACTTC
few	NA	TRBV18	TRBJ2-7	CASSALHDEQYF	TGTGCCAGCTCGGCTCTCCACGACGAGCAGTACTTC
NA	NA	TRBV9	TRBJ2-7	CASSVEVADYEQYF	TGTGCCAGCAGCGTAGAGGTAGCGGACTACGAGCAGTACTTC
NA	TRBD2	TRBV10-3	TRBJ2-2	CAISGGLAGSTGELFF	TGTGCCATCAGTGGGGGGCTAGCGGGATCCACCGGGGAGCTGTTTTTT
NA	NA	TRBV5-1	TRBJ1-5	CASSLGSGSPNQPQHF	TGCGCCAGCAGCTTGGGTTCCGGGTCCCCTAATCAGCCCCAGCATTTT
NA	NA	TRBV7-9	TRBJ2-2	CASSLTVGENTGELFF	TGTGCCAGCAGCTTAACAGTGGGAGAAAACACCGGGGAGCTGTTTTTT
NA	TRBD2	TRBV9	TRBJ2-1	CASSVGSGTAGNNEQFF	TGTGCCAGCAGCGTAGGTAGCGGGACCGCTGGAAACAATGAGCAGTTCTTC
few	NA	TRBV2	TRBJ2-3	CASSRRPRRTDTQYF	TGTGCCAGCAGTCGCAGGCCGCGGCGCACAGATACGCAGTATTTT
NA	NA	TRBV13	TRBJ2-1	CASSPEGGNEQFF	TGTGCCAGCAGCCCCGAGGGCGGGAATGAGCAGTTCTTC
NA	NA	TRBV29-1	TRBJ2-5	CSVSPATGYQETQYF	TGCAGCGTCTCCCCCGCGACGGGATACCAAGAGACCCAGTACTTC
once	NA	TRBV29-1	TRBJ2-7	CSVVLSVGFRSLYEQYF	TGCAGCGTTGTCCTTTCTGTTGGCTTCCGATCACTCTACGAGCAGTACTTC